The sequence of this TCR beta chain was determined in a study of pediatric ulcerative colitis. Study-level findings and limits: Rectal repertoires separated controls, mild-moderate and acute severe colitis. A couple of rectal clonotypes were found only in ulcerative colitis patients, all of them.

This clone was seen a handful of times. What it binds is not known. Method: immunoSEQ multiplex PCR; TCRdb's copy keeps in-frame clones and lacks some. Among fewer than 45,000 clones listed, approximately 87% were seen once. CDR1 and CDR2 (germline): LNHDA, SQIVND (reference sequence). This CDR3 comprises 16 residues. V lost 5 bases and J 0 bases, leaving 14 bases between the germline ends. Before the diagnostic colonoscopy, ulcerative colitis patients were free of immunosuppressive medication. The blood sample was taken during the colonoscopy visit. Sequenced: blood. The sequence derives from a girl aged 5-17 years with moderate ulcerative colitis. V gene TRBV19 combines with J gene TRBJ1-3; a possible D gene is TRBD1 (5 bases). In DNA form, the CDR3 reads TGTGCCAGTAGTGCGCCTGGGACCGTCTCTGGAAACACCATATATTTT. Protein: CASSAPGTVSGNTIYF. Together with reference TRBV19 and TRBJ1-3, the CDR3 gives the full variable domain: DGGITQSPKYLFRKEGQNVTLSCEQNLNHDAMYWYRQDPGQGLRLIYYSQIVNDFQKGDIAEGYSVSREKKESFPLTVTSAQKNPTAFYLCASSAPGTVSGNTIYFGEGSWLTVV.